Each of the 18 T cell receptor beta chains below was sequenced from the same sample in a study of human T cells and chemical hapten exposure (dated by TCRdb to the early 2020s). Read against the paper, the sample's time point label means: patch test 1, 2 weeks after DPC sensitization. The meaning of the sample's treatment or condition label: therapeutic diphenylcyclopropenone sensitization with weekly scalp DPC. The method behind the library was RACE. Sequencing was carried out with a NextSeq 500. The public reads were reprocessed in TCRdb via fastp at Q25 and MiXCR, keeping in-frame beta chains. Every CDR3 protein is listed once, alongside the most common genes and DNA of its rows. The sample data list just under 350,000 distinct CDR3 sequences, and around 7% of these were observed just once. The top ten constitute 8% to 9% of the sample. The source was whole blood, collected in connection with sensitization to the hapten diphenylcyclopropenone (DPC). The receptor set was obtained from a woman aged 18-29 years with alopecia areata. Some clones in this sample may be carry-over from other donors' samples.

This clonotype appeared a few times. V is TRBV5-6 and J is TRBJ1-1; D gene uncertain. Germline assignment: CDR1 SGHDT and CDR2 YYEEEE. Trimming cost V 4 bases and J 0 bases, with 13 bases left between them. CDR3 length equals 15 residues. The DNA for the CDR3 is TGTGCCAGCAGCAAAGAGGTATTTATGAACACTGAAGCTTTCTTT. This encodes CASSKEVFMNTEAFF. Full variable domain (rest looked up from reference TRBV5-6 and TRBJ1-1): DAGVTQSPTHLIKTRGQQVTLRCSPKSGHDTVSWYQQALGQGPQFIFQYYEEEERQRGNFPDRFSGHQFPNYSSELNVNALLLGDSALYLCASSKEVFMNTEAFFGQGTRLTVV.

The J gene is TRBJ2-7, the V gene TRBV19; no definite D call. The V gene lost 1 base and the J gene lost 4 bases, with 11 bases spanning the gap. CDR1 is LNHDA and CDR2 is SQIVND in the germline V gene (reference sequence). This CDR3 is built from 14 residues. CDR3 DNA sequence: TGTGCCAGTAGTATAGCTCCTATCGGGTACGAGCAGTACTTC. Translated, it gives CASSIAPIGYEQYF.

J is TRBJ2-7 and V is TRBV7-8; D is possibly TRBD1 (6 bases). Germline V gene lookup returns CDR1 SGHVS and CDR2 FQNEAQ. With 8 bases removed from V and 3 bases from J, the gap between germline ends came to 17 bases. This CDR3 region has 14 residues. The CDR3: CASAPRDNYYEQYF. In DNA, the CDR3 is TGTGCCAGCGCTCCCCGGGACAACTACTACGAGCAGTACTTC.

The rearrangement links TRBV7-2 to TRBJ2-3; 7 bases are shared with TRBD1. Trimming at V came to 5 bases and at J to 0 bases, leaving 8 bases not matched to a gene. CDR3 length: 16 amino acids. Germline V CDR1 and CDR2: SGHTA, FQGNSA. CDR3: CASSHRQGLSTDTQYF. DNA for the CDR3: TGTGCCAGCAGCCATCGACAGGGCCTTAGCACAGATACGCAGTATTTT.

This clonotype came up a few times. V and J are TRBV7-6 and TRBJ2-2; D might be TRBD1 or TRBD2, each matching 6 bases. Germline V gives CDR1 SGHVS, CDR2 FNYEAQ. V was clipped by 3 bases and J by 5 bases, with 31 bases between them. This CDR3 is 21 amino acids long. This chain's CDR3 is CASSFSLLSRIRGAGTGELFF. In nucleotides, the CDR3 is TGTGCCAGCAGCTTCTCCCTGCTCAGCCGAATTAGGGGGGCCGGGACCGGGGAGCTGTTTTTT.

The chain uses TRBV5-6 and TRBJ2-7, with D perhaps given as TRBD1 or TRBD2 (6 bases each). Germline values: CDR1 SGHDT, CDR2 YYEEEE. This CDR3 region has 14 residues. Between the trimmed V and J ends, which lost 3 bases and 1 base, there was a span of 11 bases. The CDR3 region is CASSWGARSYEQYF. CDR3 bases: TGTGCCAGCAGCTGGGGGGCGAGATCCTACGAGCAGTACTTC.

This clonotype came up a few times. The J gene is TRBJ2-7, the V gene TRBV4-2; D assignment may be TRBD1 or TRBD2 (5 bases each). This CDR3 spans 15 amino acids. The V gene's germline CDR1 is LGHNA and CDR2 YNFKEQ. V lost 3 bases to trimming and J lost 3 bases, with 15 bases between them. CDR3 loop: CASSHVDGTSYEQYF. CDR3 coding DNA: TGTGCCAGCAGCCACGTGGACGGGACGAGCTACGAGCAGTACTTC.

The sample holds many counts of this clonotype. This chain uses TRBV12-3 or TRBV12-4 with TRBJ2-3, with D perhaps being TRBD1 or TRBD2 (5 bases each). V was clipped by 8 bases and J by 4 bases, with 22 bases between them. The CDR3 consists of 16 residues. The CDR3 DNA is TGTGCCAGCCGGGACCAAATCCTCAAGTGGCCAGATACGCAGTATTTT. It codes for CASRDQILKWPDTQYF.

The chain uses TRBV6-2 or TRBV6-3 and TRBJ2-7, with TRBD1 identical over 11 bases. Germline lookup yields CDR1 MNHEY and CDR2 SVGEGT. Unmatched junction bases numbered 9, after V lost 3 bases and J lost 2 bases. This CDR3 is 17 amino acids long. The CDR3: CASSYSKRGQGAYEQYF. The CDR3 DNA follows: TGTGCCAGCAGTTATTCGAAGCGGGGACAGGGGGCCTACGAGCAGTACTTC.

In DNA form, the CDR3 reads TGTGCCAGCACCTCCGGGCACAGACAACCTGCTAACTATGGCTACACCTTC. The encoded protein is CASTSGHRQPANYGYTF. This chain joins TRBV4-2 and TRBJ1-2; D is uncertain. V shed 7 bases and J shed 0 bases, with 21 bases lying between them. The CDR3 consists of 17 residues. CDR1 LGHNA and CDR2 YNFKEQ come from the germline V gene.

This clonotype came up a few times. The chain employs TRBV5-6 and TRBJ1-2, with no clear D. Germline V gives CDR1 SGHDT, CDR2 YYEEEE. V was trimmed by 1 base and J by 5 bases, leaving 6 bases between them. There are 12 residues in the CDR3. The CDR3, as DNA: TGTGCCAGCAGCTTGAATAAGTATGGCTACACCTTC. As protein: CASSLNKYGYTF.

This rearrangement joins TRBV24-1 to TRBJ2-1, with TRBD1 matching 7 bases. The CDR3 loop spans 15 amino acids. Germline V gives CDR1 KGHDR, CDR2 SFDVKD. After removal of 4 bases from V and 5 bases from J, the junction contained 7 bases not matched to a gene. CDR3 residues: CATSDPRTGDNEQFF. The CDR3 DNA sequence: TGTGCCACCAGTGACCCTAGGACAGGTGACAATGAGCAGTTCTTC.

This chain links TRBV6-5 with TRBJ1-2; D possibly corresponds to TRBD1 (6 bases). V was shortened by 10 bases and J by 5 bases, with 17 bases between the two germline ends. The CDR3 consists of 13 residues. Germline-derived CDR1 and CDR2 are MNHEY and SVGAGI. CDR3 nucleotides: TGTGCCACAACGGACAGCTTTAAATATGGCTACACCTTC. This sequence encodes CATTDSFKYGYTF.

The genes are TRBV5-1 and TRBJ1-2; D call uncertain. The CDR3 covers 13 residues. V lost 6 bases to trimming and J lost 2 bases, with 11 bases between them. The germline gives CDR1 SGHRS, CDR2 YFSETQ. The CDR3 sequence: CASNVDGNYGYTF. The DNA for the CDR3 is TGCGCCAGCAATGTGGACGGGAACTATGGCTACACCTTC.

This clonotype was counted at least ten times. The rearrangement uses TRBV5-6 and TRBJ2-2; no reliable D call. V was trimmed by 3 bases and J by 3 bases, leaving 15 bases between them. Germline CDR1 and CDR2: SGHDT and YYEEEE. The length of the CDR3 is 16 residues. The CDR3 DNA reads TGTGCCAGCAGCTGGGCCGGGTCGCCTTACACCGGGGAGCTGTTTTTT. Protein product: CASSWAGSPYTGELFF.

This clonotype was detected a few times. This rearrangement joins TRBV20-1 to TRBJ2-3; no clear D. CDR1 DFQATT and CDR2 SNEGSKA come from the germline V gene (reference sequence). The CDR3 is 12 amino acids. V lost 6 bases and J lost 2, with 9 bases in between. CDR3: CSAYEDTDTQYF. Written as DNA, the CDR3 is TGCAGTGCCTATGAAGACACAGATACGCAGTATTTT.

This clonotype was counted many times. The chain joins TRBV4-3 to TRBJ2-1, with D hard to call. CDR3 length: 13 residues. CDR1 is LGHNA and CDR2 is YSLEER in the germline V gene. V shed 5 bases and J shed 6 bases, with 11 bases lying between them. In DNA, the CDR3 is TGCGCCAGCAGCGCCTTGGGAAGCAATGAGCAGTTCTTC. Translation gives CASSALGSNEQFF.

The rearrangement uses TRBV12-3 or TRBV12-4 and TRBJ2-7; perhaps TRBD1 as D (6 bases). The CDR3 has 14 residues. Deletions cut 7 bases from V and 1 base from J, with 14 bases between. The CDR3 nucleotides are TGTGCCAGCAACACACAGGGATTGTCCTACGAGCAGTACTTC. Amino acid sequence: CASNTQGLSYEQYF.